This TCR beta chain was identified during a study of early T cells in non-severe SARS-CoV-2 infection. On the study more broadly: The chains were unpaired, and the sequenced material was bulk RNA from unsorted whole blood.

Germline V lookup: CDR1 SGHAT, CDR2 FQNNGV. CDR3 length equals 16 residues. The V end was cut by 8 bases, the J end by 4 bases, with 21 bases between. In the library, individual cDNA molecules carried attached unique molecular identifiers. One entry per CDR3 protein, called by TCRdb with MiXCR from the 5' RACE reads. This table has about 77,000 distinct CDR3 sequences, more than 9% appearing once. The V gene is TRBV11-2, the J gene TRBJ2-1; D is possibly TRBD2 (6 bases). Sequenced sample: whole blood. This clonotype was sampled from an adult who was a healthcare worker with PCR-confirmed SARS-CoV-2 infection or an uninfected control (not recorded which). CDR3 loop: CASVESGLGGYNEQFF. For the CDR3, the DNA is TGTGCCAGCGTCGAAAGCGGGCTGGGGGGTTACAATGAGCAGTTCTTC.